The T cell receptor (beta chain) under discussion was sequenced for a study of response to subunit inactivated influenza vaccine. Study-wide results and caveats: Few additional T cells are recruited per seasonal influenza vaccination, authors suggested.

TCRdb ran MiXCR on the RT-PCR reads and lists one entry per CDR3 protein. In the table there are 500,000 to 600,000 distinct CDR3 sequences, about an eighth of which are singletons. Losses at the gene ends were 6 bases for V and 5 bases for J; bases not matched to a gene: 7. In germline, CDR1 is ENHRY, CDR2 SYGVKD. CDR3 length equals 15 residues. To note about this clonotype: What it binds is not known.

This chain uses TRBV10-3 with TRBJ1-6; 7 nucleotides line up with TRBD1. The specimen comprised PBMCs from blood, sampled 35 to 45 days after vaccination. This receptor was taken from a man between 50 and 59 years old who received an inactivated influenza vaccine. The CDR3 here is CAIRERDRHNSPLHF. The CDR3 region has the DNA TGTGCCATCAGGGAACGGGACAGACATAATTCACCCCTCCACTTT.